The 26 T cell receptor beta chains below all came from one sample that was sequenced in a study of T cells in localized non-small cell lung cancer. This table comes from immunoSEQ multiplex PCR, and its TCRdb copy is limited to in-frame clones, with some not included. The sample shows under 45,000 clones, around 83% of them seen only once. Here the sequenced sample was PBMCs, taken before any cancer treatment. Source of these receptors: a man aged 40-75 years with stage II lung adenocarcinoma.

This clone was counted once. The chain carries TRBV6-5 and TRBJ1-1, with D hard to call. There are 12 residues in the CDR3. Germline-derived CDR1 and CDR2 are MNHEY and SVGAGI. The germline V and J ends were trimmed by 6 bases and 0 bases, with 5 bases remaining between them. The CDR3 here is CASSGMNTEAFF. Here the CDR3 DNA reads TGTGCCAGCAGCGGGATGAACACTGAAGCTTTCTTT.

The CDR3 DNA reads TGTGCCAGCAGTCTCGGACTAGCGGGGGTCTACGAGCAGTACTTC. Protein product: CASSLGLAGVYEQYF. The chain has TRBV28 and TRBJ2-7; 13 bases agree with TRBD2. CDR3 length: 15 residues. V was clipped by 5 bases and J by 3 bases; unmatched bases: 4. The germline gives CDR1 MDHEN, CDR2 SYDVKM.

The chain carries TRBV5-4 and TRBJ2-5; TRBD1 is a possible D gene (5 bases). Between the trimmed V and J ends, which lost 4 bases and 5 bases, there was a span of 21 bases. CDR1 and CDR2 (germline): SGHNT, YYREEE (reference sequence). CDR3 length: 16 residues. The CDR3 loop reads CASSPSRPGLEETQYF. In nucleotides, the CDR3 is TGTGCCAGCAGCCCATCCCGCCCAGGGCTGGAGGAGACCCAGTACTTC.

The chain carries TRBV5-1 and TRBJ2-3, with a weak D call TRBD2 (5 bases). The CDR3 has 13 residues. V was pared by 1 base and J by 5 bases, with 8 bases between. Germline V gene lookup returns CDR1 SGHRS and CDR2 YFSETQ. CDR3 in amino acids: CASSLRGKDTQYF. The CDR3 coding sequence is TGCGCCAGCAGCTTGAGAGGGAAAGATACGCAGTATTTT. Using reference TRBV5-1 and TRBJ2-3 for the parts outside the CDR3, the full variable domain is KAGVTQTPRYLIKTRGQQVTLSCSPISGHRSVSWYQQTPGQGLQFLFEYFSETQRNKGNFPGRFSGRQFSNSRSEMNVSTLELGDSALYLCASSLRGKDTQYFGPGTRLTVL.

The chain links TRBV7-2 to TRBJ2-1; D gene uncertain. The CDR3 consists of 14 residues. Germline V gene lookup returns CDR1 SGHTA and CDR2 FQGNSA. V shed 5 bases and J shed 3 bases, with 11 bases lying between them. The CDR3 region is CASSQQQNYNEQFF. CDR3 DNA sequence: TGTGCCAGCAGCCAACAACAGAACTACAATGAGCAGTTCTTC. Complete variable domain (other parts from reference TRBV7-2 and TRBJ2-1): GAGVSQSPSNKVTEKGKDVELRCDPISGHTALYWYRQSLGQGLEFLIYFQGNSAPDKSGLPSDRFSAERTGGSVSTLTIQRTQQEDSAVYLCASSQQQNYNEQFFGPGTRLTVL.

The chain combines TRBV5-1 with TRBJ2-7, with TRBD2 matching 8 bases. V shed 0 bases, J shed 4 bases, and the junction held 12 bases outside the gene matches. CDR3 size: 17 residues. The germline V gene encodes CDR1 SGHRS and CDR2 YFSETQ. This CDR3 is CASSLDGARGARYEQYF. The CDR3 coding sequence is TGCGCCAGCAGCTTGGACGGGGCGCGGGGGGCCAGGTACGAGCAGTACTTC.

This clone was observed once. The chain employs TRBV7-9 and TRBJ1-2, with a tentative D call TRBD1 (6 bases). V lost 3 bases and J 7 bases, leaving 9 bases between the germline ends. Germline V lookup: CDR1 SEHNR, CDR2 FQNEAQ (reference sequence). The CDR3 totals 12 residues. Here the CDR3 reads CASSFTGSGYTF. As DNA, the CDR3 is TGTGCCAGCAGCTTCACAGGGTCTGGCTACACCTTC.

V usage is TRBV11-2 and J usage is TRBJ1-6, with 12 bases aligning to TRBD1. The CDR3 is 15 residues long. The germline gives CDR1 SGHAT, CDR2 FQNNGV. V was pared by 1 base and J by 11 bases, with 3 bases of the junction left unmatched. CDR3 DNA: TGTGCCAGCAGCTTAGGGGGGACAGGGGGCACACCCCTCCACTTT. Its translation is CASSLGGTGGTPLHF.

This chain links TRBV19 with TRBJ2-5, with TRBD1 matching 7 bases. The germline V gene has CDR1 LNHDA and CDR2 SQIVND (reference sequence). J lost 0 bases, V lost 8 bases, and 3 bases had no gene match. CDR3 length: 13 amino acids. The CDR3: CASSRGNQETQYF. The DNA of the CDR3 is TGTGCCAGTTCCAGGGGGAACCAAGAGACCCAGTACTTC.

This clone has a handful of counts. V is TRBV5-1 and J is TRBJ1-5, with a weak D call TRBD1 (5 bases). Germline CDR1 reads SGHRS; CDR2 reads YFSETQ. The CDR3 spans 16 residues. V was pared by 7 bases and J by 0 bases, with 17 bases between. The CDR3 protein is CASPIGGLISNQPQHF. In nucleotides, the CDR3 is TGCGCCAGCCCCATCGGGGGACTGATTAGCAATCAGCCCCAGCATTTT.

The chain is built from TRBV4-1 and TRBJ2-1; 13 nucleotides match TRBD2. The CDR3 is 17 residues long. V lost 4 bases and J lost 9; bases outside the gene matches: 12. Germline assignment: CDR1 MGHRA and CDR2 YSYEKL. This CDR3 is CASSLSPGTSGEGEQFF. CDR3 nucleotide sequence: TGCGCCAGCAGCCTCTCCCCCGGGACTAGCGGGGAGGGTGAGCAGTTCTTC.

V and J are TRBV10-3 and TRBJ1-2, with 7 bases identical to TRBD1. This CDR3 region has 15 residues. The V and J ends lost 7 bases and 2 bases, in that order; junction bases with no gene match: 10. Germline V lookup: CDR1 ENHRY, CDR2 SYGVKD. The CDR3 sequence is CAITGQAALNYGYTF. CDR3 nucleotides: TGTGCCATCACCGGACAGGCGGCGTTAAACTATGGCTACACCTTC.

The chain recombines TRBV7-8 with TRBJ2-1, with 9 bases matching TRBD2. V lost 6 bases, J lost 7 bases, and 10 bases stayed unmatched. The CDR3 runs to 15 residues. Germline values: CDR1 SGHVS, CDR2 FQNEAQ. The CDR3 region has the DNA TGTGCCAGCAGTCTTAGCGGGGGCCGCTGGAATGAGCAGTTCTTC. Translating it yields CASSLSGGRWNEQFF. Variable domain in full (rest from reference TRBV7-8 and TRBJ2-1): GAGVSQSPRYKVAKRGQDVALRCDPISGHVSLFWYQQALGQGPEFLTYFQNEAQLDKSGLPSDRFFAERPEGSVSTLKIQRTQQEDSAVYLCASSLSGGRWNEQFFGPGTRLTVL.

This chain connects TRBV5-4 to TRBJ2-1, with TRBD2 identical over 8 bases. The ends lost 1 base at V and 5 bases at J; junction bases unmatched: 5. Germline V gene data show CDR1 as SGHNT and CDR2 as YYREEE (reference sequence). The CDR3 consists of 15 residues. As DNA, the CDR3 is TGTGCCAGCAGCTTGCTCGGGAGGGGTCACAATGAGCAGTTCTTC. It codes for CASSLLGRGHNEQFF.

The V and J genes are TRBV5-1 and TRBJ2-1, with 11 bases lining up with TRBD2. V dropped 2 bases and J dropped 8; count of bases not matched to a gene: 9. Germline loops: CDR1 SGHRS, CDR2 YFSETQ. CDR3 size: 16 residues. CDR3 protein: CASSFSGGALWDEQFF. The CDR3 DNA is TGCGCCAGCAGCTTTAGCGGGGGGGCCCTTTGGGATGAGCAGTTCTTC.

V and J are TRBV6-6 and TRBJ2-7; 13 bases are shared with TRBD2. Germline V lookup: CDR1 MNHNY, CDR2 SVGAGI (reference sequence). The trim removed 6 bases at V and 6 bases at J, leaving 5 bases unmatched. The CDR3 is made up of 14 amino acids. The CDR3 loop is CASSGLAGVGEQYF. In nucleotides, the CDR3 is TGTGCCAGCAGCGGACTAGCGGGAGTAGGCGAGCAGTACTTC.

The rearrangement joins TRBV9 to TRBJ2-7, with no clear D. Germline V gene data show CDR1 as SGDLS and CDR2 as YYNGEE. V was cut by 4 bases and J by 1 base, with 12 bases left in between. There are 14 residues in the CDR3. CDR3 nucleotide sequence: TGTGCCAGCAGCCCCGGGCAGGTATCCTACGAGCAGTACTTC. Protein sequence: CASSPGQVSYEQYF. Full variable domain (rest looked up from reference TRBV9 and TRBJ2-7): DSGVTQTPKHLITATGQRVTLRCSPRSGDLSVYWYQQSLDQGLQFLIQYYNGEERAKGNILERFSAQQFPDLHSELNLSSLELGDSALYFCASSPGQVSYEQYFGPGTRLTVT.

V usage is TRBV19 and J usage is TRBJ1-5; the D gene is possibly TRBD1 (5 bases). Trimming took off 4 bases at V and 8 bases at J, with 18 bases between the two ends. Germline CDR1 reads LNHDA; CDR2 reads SQIVND (reference sequence). CDR3 size: 15 residues. The CDR3 coding sequence is TGTGCCAGTAGTACTACCGGGGCGAAAGGGGAGCCCCAGCATTTT. As protein: CASSTTGAKGEPQHF.

The V call is TRBV15, the J call TRBJ1-2; 9 bases are a match to TRBD1. The CDR3 covers 16 residues. Germline CDR1 reads LNHNV; CDR2 reads YYDKDF (reference sequence). V trimming: 0 bases; J trimming: 8 bases; junction bases outside the gene matches: 10. This CDR3 reads CATSRDRGQGSRGYTF. CDR3 nucleotides: TGTGCCACCAGCAGAGATCGGGGACAGGGATCGAGGGGCTACACCTTC.

The CDR3 spells CASSLEGAAFHRDGYTF. The CDR3 nucleotides read TGTGCCAGCAGCTTAGAGGGGGCAGCCTTTCATCGGGATGGCTACACCTTC. V usage is TRBV7-9 and J usage is TRBJ1-2; 7 bases fit TRBD1. The germline gives CDR1 SEHNR, CDR2 FQNEAQ (reference sequence). This CDR3 region has 17 residues. J lost 6 bases, V lost 1 base, and 14 bases had no gene match.

The chain employs TRBV4-1 and TRBJ1-2; D ambiguous. Trimming left V 0 bases short and J 4 bases short, with 12 bases between. Germline values: CDR1 MGHRA, CDR2 YSYEKL. The CDR3 has 15 residues. The CDR3 protein is CASSQDLVFSYGYTF. CDR3 sequence (DNA): TGCGCCAGCAGCCAAGATTTAGTTTTTTCCTATGGCTACACCTTC.

The chain uses TRBV6-5 and TRBJ1-1; possible D gene TRBD1, 6 bases. Trimming shortened V by 6 bases and J by 4 bases, and 18 bases separated the two germline ends. CDR1 and CDR2 (germline): MNHEY, SVGAGI. The CDR3 length is 15 residues. The CDR3 reads CASRSTGTLPTEAFF. For the CDR3, the DNA is TGTGCCAGCAGGTCGACAGGTACCTTGCCCACTGAAGCTTTCTTT.

This clone was counted between two and nine times. This rearrangement joins TRBV7-9 to TRBJ2-7; weak D call: TRBD2 (6 bases). The CDR3 runs to 13 residues. The germline V and J ends were trimmed by 3 bases and 3 bases, with 9 bases remaining between them. Germline V gives CDR1 SEHNR, CDR2 FQNEAQ (reference sequence). For the CDR3, the DNA is TGTGCCAGCAGCTTCGGGACTGTCTACGAGCAGTACTTC. Its translation: CASSFGTVYEQYF.

The chain uses TRBV28 and TRBJ2-7, with unresolved D. In germline, CDR1 is MDHEN, CDR2 SYDVKM. The CDR3 is 13 amino acids. Trimming took 6 bases from V and 5 from J, leaving 14 bases between them. The DNA of the CDR3 is TGTGCCAGCAGCCAAAGCTTAACTGACGAGCAGTACTTC. This encodes CASSQSLTDEQYF.

The chain employs TRBV11-1 and TRBJ2-3; D tentatively reads TRBD1 or TRBD2 (5 bases each). Germline values: CDR1 SGHAT, CDR2 FQDESV (reference sequence). The CDR3 is 13 amino acids. V lost 2 bases to trimming and J lost 4 bases, with 7 bases between them. CDR3 coding DNA: TGTGCCAGCAGCTTACGGGACGCAGATACGCAGTATTTT. Residues: CASSLRDADTQYF.

The chain employs TRBV7-2 and TRBJ2-7, with TRBD2 matching 9 bases. CDR1 and CDR2 from the germline V gene are SGHTA and FQGNSA. The ends lost 8 bases at V and 4 bases at J; junction bases unmatched: 9. CDR3 length equals 14 residues. Here the CDR3 DNA reads TGTGCCAGCCGCGGTACGGCGGGAGGGTACGAGCAGTACTTC. It yields the protein CASRGTAGGYEQYF.